These 19 T cell receptor beta chains were sequenced from one sample in a study of T cells expressing NK-cell markers (dated by TCRdb to the early 2020s). Library preparation employed 5' RACE. These reads were obtained on an Illumina HiSeq 2000. Based on TCRdb reprocessing of the reads, there is one entry per CDR3 protein sequence, and DNA is missing. The sample's table lists a count of 500,000 to 700,000 distinct CDR3 sequences. Approximately 3.6% of the sample is in the top ten clones. The sample consisted of blood T cells: a sorted CD56 or NKG2C T cell subset, CD4+ or CD8+ T cells, or bulk PBMC T cells (not recorded which). The receptors here all came from a young man in good health. Donor details come from another sample of the same person, matched by shared clones.

The chain joins TRBV28 to TRBJ2-1; TCRdb picks TRBD1, but there is no DNA to check that call. Per the germline V gene, CDR1 is MDHEN and CDR2 is SYDVKM. The CDR3 is made up of 13 amino acids. This CDR3 reads CASSKLRGLEQFF.

The chain employs TRBV5-1 and TRBJ2-5; TCRdb gives TRBD2 as the D gene, but with no DNA this cannot be confirmed. The germline gives CDR1 SGHRS, CDR2 YFSETQ. The CDR3 covers 18 residues. The CDR3 reads CASSLVGLAGGPQETQYF.

The V and J genes are TRBV2 and TRBJ2-1; TCRdb's D gene call, TRBD1, goes unchecked for lack of DNA. CDR3 size: 15 residues. CDR1 SNHLY and CDR2 FYNNEI come from the germline V gene. CDR3: CASRETGGIYNEQFF.

V usage is TRBV27 and J usage is TRBJ2-1; lacking DNA, the TRBD1 call made by TCRdb goes unchecked. CDR1 and CDR2 from the germline V gene are MNHEY and SMNVEV (reference sequence). This CDR3 has 14 amino acids. The CDR3 protein is CASSLDRGHGEQFF.

The gene calls are TRBV30 and TRBJ1-1; TCRdb reports TRBD1, a call that lacks DNA to check it against. Germline loops: CDR1 GTSNPN, CDR2 SVGIG (reference sequence). There are 13 residues in the CDR3. The CDR3 is CAWTPRGGTEAFF.

The rearrangement links TRBV12-3 or TRBV12-4 to TRBJ1-1. The CDR3 is made up of 14 amino acids. This chain's CDR3 is CASSLMVVGAEAFF.

This chain joins TRBV12-3 or TRBV12-4 and TRBJ1-2. The CDR3 is 15 amino acids. CDR3 sequence reads: CASRPGERGPYGYTF.

V and J are TRBV11-2 and TRBJ2-2; TCRdb reports TRBD2, a call that lacks DNA to check it against. This CDR3 is built from 15 residues. CDR1 is SGHAT, CDR2 FQNNGV, per germline. The CDR3 here is CASSGLAGDTGELFF.

The chain recombines TRBV5-1 with TRBJ1-1. The V gene's germline CDR1 is SGHRS and CDR2 YFSETQ. This CDR3 has 14 residues. The chain's CDR3 is CASSLGNKFQEAFF.

The chain recombines TRBV20-1 with TRBJ2-5; TCRdb picks TRBD2, but there is no DNA to check that call. The germline V gene encodes CDR1 DFQATT and CDR2 SNEGSKA (reference sequence). The CDR3 length is 15 residues. CDR3 sequence reads: CSATWAGGLAETQYF.

CDR3 sequence reads: CASSLGLRDRAEAFF. V gene TRBV5-5 combines with J gene TRBJ1-1; the TRBD1 assignment by TCRdb is unverifiable without DNA. The CDR3 is 15 amino acids. Germline lookup yields CDR1 SGHKS and CDR2 YYEKEE (reference sequence).

This rearrangement joins TRBV7-3 to TRBJ2-1. Germline V gene sequence: CDR1 SGHTA, CDR2 FQGTGA. The CDR3 is made up of 14 amino acids. The CDR3 loop reads CASSLASEYNEQFF.

The CDR3 spells CASGQLGEGVAQYF. The chain recombines TRBV7-2 with TRBJ2-5; TCRdb outputs TRBD2, but without DNA this stays unchecked. The CDR3 sequence is 14 residues long. Looked up from germline, CDR1 is SGHTA and CDR2 is FQGNSA.

The V and J genes are TRBV4-1 and TRBJ2-1. The length of the CDR3 is 15 residues. The germline V gene has CDR1 MGHRA and CDR2 YSYEKL. The CDR3 loop is CASSQEGMAMNEQFF.

The chain combines TRBV29-1 with TRBJ2-1; TCRdb reports TRBD2, a call that lacks DNA to check it against. From germline, CDR1 is SQVTM and CDR2 ANQGSEA. The CDR3 has 16 residues. The CDR3 spells CSVEDRALAGSNEQFF.

The chain has TRBV12-3 or TRBV12-4 and TRBJ1-1; TCRdb's D call, TRBD1, is unchecked because there is no DNA. The CDR3 is made up of 15 amino acids. The CDR3 loop reads CASSGPRGYGTEAFF.

The chain couples TRBV20-1 to TRBJ1-6. The CDR3 spans 13 residues. Germline assignment: CDR1 DFQATT and CDR2 SNEGSKA (reference sequence). The CDR3 protein is CSTGSSYNSPLHF.

V usage is TRBV18 and J usage is TRBJ1-6; the D call of TRBD1 rests on TCRdb alone, since no DNA is present to check it. Germline V lookup: CDR1 KGHSH, CDR2 LQKENI. This CDR3 has 16 amino acids. CDR3: CASSPSQGRRNSPLHF.

The CDR3 is CASSPRGAPTDTQYF. The chain combines TRBV6-1 with TRBJ2-3; TCRdb's D call of TRBD1 is untestable without DNA. The CDR3 runs to 15 residues. Germline CDR1 and CDR2: MNHNS and SASEGT.